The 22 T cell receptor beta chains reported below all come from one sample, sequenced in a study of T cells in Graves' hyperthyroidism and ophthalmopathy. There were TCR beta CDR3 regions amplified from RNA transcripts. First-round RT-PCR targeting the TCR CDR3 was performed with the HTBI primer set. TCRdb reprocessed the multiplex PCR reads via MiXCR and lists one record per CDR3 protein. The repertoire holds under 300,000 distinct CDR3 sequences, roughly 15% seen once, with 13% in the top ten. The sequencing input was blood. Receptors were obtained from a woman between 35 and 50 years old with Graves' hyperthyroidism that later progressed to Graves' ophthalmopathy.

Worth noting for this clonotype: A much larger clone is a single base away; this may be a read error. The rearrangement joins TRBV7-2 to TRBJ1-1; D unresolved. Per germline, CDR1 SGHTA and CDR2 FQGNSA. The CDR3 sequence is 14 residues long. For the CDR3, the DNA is TGTGCCAGCAGCCGGGCGGGAATGAACACTGAAGCTTTATTT. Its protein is CASSRAGMNTEALF.

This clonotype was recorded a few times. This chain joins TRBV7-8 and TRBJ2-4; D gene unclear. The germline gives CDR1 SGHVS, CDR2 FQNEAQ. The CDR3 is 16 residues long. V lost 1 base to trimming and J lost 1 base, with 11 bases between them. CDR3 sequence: CASSLEVLPAKNIQYF. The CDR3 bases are TGTGCCAGCAGCTTAGAGGTTCTTCCGGCCAAAAACATTCAGTACTTC.

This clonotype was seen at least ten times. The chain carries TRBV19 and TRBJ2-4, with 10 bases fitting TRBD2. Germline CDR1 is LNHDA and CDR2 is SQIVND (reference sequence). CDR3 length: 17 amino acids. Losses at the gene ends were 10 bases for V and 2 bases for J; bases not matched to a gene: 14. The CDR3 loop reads CATSRGLAKGTKNIQYF. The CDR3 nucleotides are TGTGCCACCTCGAGGGGACTAGCGAAAGGAACCAAAAACATTCAGTACTTC.

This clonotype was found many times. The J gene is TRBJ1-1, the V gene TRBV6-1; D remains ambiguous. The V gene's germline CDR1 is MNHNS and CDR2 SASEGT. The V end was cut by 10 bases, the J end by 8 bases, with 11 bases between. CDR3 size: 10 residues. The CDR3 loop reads CATMGWEAFF. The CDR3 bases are TGTGCCACTATGGGATGGGAAGCTTTCTTT.

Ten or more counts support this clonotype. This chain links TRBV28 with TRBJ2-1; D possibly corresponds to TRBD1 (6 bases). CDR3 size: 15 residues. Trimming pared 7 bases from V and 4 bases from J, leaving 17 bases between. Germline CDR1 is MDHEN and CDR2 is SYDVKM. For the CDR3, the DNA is TGTGCCAGCAAACTTTTGGGGGCGAGGTACAATGAGCAGTTCTTC. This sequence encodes CASKLLGARYNEQFF.

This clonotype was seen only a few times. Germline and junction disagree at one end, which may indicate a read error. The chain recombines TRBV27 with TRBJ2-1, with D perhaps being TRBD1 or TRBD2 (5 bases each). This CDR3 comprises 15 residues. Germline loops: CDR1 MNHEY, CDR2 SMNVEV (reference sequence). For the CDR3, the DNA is TGTGCCAGCAGTTGGTCAGGGAGCTCCCACAATGAGCAGTTCTTC. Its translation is CASSWSGSSHNEQFF.

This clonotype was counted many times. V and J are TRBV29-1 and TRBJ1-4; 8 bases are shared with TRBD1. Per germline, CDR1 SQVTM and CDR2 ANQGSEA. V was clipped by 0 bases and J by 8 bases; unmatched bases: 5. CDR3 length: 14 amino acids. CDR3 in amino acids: CSVEETGAREKLFF. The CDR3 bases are TGCAGCGTTGAAGAGACAGGGGCTCGGGAAAAACTGTTTTTT.

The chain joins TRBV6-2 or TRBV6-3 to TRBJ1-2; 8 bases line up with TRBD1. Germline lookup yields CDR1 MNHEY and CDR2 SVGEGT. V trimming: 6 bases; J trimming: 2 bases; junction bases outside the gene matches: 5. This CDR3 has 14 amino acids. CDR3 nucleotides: TGTGCCAGCAGCAGGGACAGGTACAACTATGGCTACACCTTC. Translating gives CASSRDRYNYGYTF.

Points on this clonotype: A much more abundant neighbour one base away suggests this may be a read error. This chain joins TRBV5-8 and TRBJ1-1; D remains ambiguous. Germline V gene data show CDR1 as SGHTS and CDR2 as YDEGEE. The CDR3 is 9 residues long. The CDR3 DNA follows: TGTGCCAGCAGCTTGCGAGCTCTCTTT. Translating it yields CASSLRALF.

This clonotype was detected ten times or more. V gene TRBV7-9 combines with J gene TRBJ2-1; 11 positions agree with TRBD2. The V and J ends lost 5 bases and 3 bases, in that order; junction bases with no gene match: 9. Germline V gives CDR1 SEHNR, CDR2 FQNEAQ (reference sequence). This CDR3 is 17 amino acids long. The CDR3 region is CASSTGTSGTIYNEQFF. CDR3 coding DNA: TGTGCCAGCAGCACTGGGACTAGCGGAACCATCTACAATGAGCAGTTCTTC.

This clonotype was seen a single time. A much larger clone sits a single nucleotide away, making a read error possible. CDR3 coding DNA: TGCAGTGCTAGATCCCAGAGTAGCGGGATTAGCGGGACCTACAATGAGCAGTTCTTC. This encodes CSARSQSSGISGTYNEQFF. The chain couples TRBV20-1 to TRBJ2-1; the match to TRBD2 covers 8 bases. With 2 bases clipped from V and 2 bases from J, the junction kept 17 bases outside the gene matches. CDR1 is DFQATT, CDR2 SNEGSKA, per germline (reference sequence). This CDR3 has 19 residues.

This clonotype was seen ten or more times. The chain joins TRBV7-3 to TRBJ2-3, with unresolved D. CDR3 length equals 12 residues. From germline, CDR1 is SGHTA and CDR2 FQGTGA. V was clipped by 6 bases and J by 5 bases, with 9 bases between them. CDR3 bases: TGTGCCAGCAGTTTGACGGGAGATACGCAGTATTTT. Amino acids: CASSLTGDTQYF.

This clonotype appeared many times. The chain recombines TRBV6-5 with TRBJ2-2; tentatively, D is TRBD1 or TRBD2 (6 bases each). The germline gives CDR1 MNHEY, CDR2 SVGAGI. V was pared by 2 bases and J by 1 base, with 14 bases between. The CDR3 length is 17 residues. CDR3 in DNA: TGTGCCAGCAGTTACGAGTGGACAGCGGGGAACACCGGGGAGCTGTTTTTT. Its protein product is CASSYEWTAGNTGELFF.

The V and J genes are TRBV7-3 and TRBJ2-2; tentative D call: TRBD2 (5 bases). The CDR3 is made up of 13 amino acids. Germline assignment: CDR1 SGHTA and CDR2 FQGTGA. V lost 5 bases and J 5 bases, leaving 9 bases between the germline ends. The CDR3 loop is CASSPQRTGELFF. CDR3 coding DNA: TGTGCCAGCAGCCCGCAGCGGACCGGGGAGCTGTTTTTT.

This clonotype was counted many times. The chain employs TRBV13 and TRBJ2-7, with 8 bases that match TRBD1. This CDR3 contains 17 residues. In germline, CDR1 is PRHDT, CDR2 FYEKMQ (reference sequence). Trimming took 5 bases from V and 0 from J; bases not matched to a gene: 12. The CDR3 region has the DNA TGTGCCAGCAGCACCCACGGGACAGGTGATAGCTCCTACGAGCAGTACTTC. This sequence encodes CASSTHGTGDSSYEQYF.

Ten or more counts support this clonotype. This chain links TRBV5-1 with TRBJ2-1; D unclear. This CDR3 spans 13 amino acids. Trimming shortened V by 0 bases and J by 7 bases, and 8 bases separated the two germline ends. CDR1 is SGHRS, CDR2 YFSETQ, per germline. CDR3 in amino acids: CASSLGAPNEQFF. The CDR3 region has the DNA TGCGCCAGCAGCTTGGGAGCCCCAAATGAGCAGTTCTTC.

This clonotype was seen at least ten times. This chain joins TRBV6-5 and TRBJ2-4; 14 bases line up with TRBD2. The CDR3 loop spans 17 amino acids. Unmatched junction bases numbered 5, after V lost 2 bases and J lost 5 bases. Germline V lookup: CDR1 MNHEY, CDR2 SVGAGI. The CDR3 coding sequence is TGTGCCAGCAGTTACGCCGGGACTAGCGGGAGCCAAAACATTCAGTACTTC. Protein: CASSYAGTSGSQNIQYF.

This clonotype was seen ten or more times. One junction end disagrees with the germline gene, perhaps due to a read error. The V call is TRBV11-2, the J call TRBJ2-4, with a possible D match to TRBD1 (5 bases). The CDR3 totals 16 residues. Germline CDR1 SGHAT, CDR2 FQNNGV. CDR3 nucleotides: TGTGCCAGCAGCCCGAAGGGGATCTTAGCCAAAACCATTCAGTACTTC. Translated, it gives CASSPKGILAKTIQYF. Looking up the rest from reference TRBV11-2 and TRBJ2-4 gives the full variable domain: EAGVAQSPRYKIIEKRQSVAFWCNPISGHATLYWYQQILGQGPKLLIQFQNNGVVDDSQLPKDRFSAERLKGVDSTLKIQPAKLEDSAVYLCASSPKGILAKTIQYFGAGTRLSVL.

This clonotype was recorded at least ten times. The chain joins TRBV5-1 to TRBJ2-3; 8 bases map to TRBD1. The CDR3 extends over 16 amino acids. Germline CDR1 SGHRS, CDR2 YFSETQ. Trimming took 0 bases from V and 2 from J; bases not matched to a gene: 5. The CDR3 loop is CASSLAPGQDTDTQYF. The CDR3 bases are TGCGCCAGCAGCTTGGCACCGGGACAGGACACAGATACGCAGTATTTT.

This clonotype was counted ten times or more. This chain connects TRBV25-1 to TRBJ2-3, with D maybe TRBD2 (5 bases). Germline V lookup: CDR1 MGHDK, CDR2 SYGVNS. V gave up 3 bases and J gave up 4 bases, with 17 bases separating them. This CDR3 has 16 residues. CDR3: CASSDRGPGGSDTQYF. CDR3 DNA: TGTGCCAGCAGTGACAGAGGCCCTGGAGGATCAGATACGCAGTATTTT.

In nucleotides, the CDR3 is TGTGCCAGCAGACCAGGGAGGGCTGGGAACACTGAAGCTTTCTTT. Residues: CASRPGRAGNTEAFF. The chain recombines TRBV2 with TRBJ1-1; D may be TRBD1 (5 bases). Trimming took off 6 bases at V and 1 base at J, with 15 bases between the two ends. Per the germline V gene, CDR1 is SNHLY and CDR2 is FYNNEI. CDR3 size: 15 residues.

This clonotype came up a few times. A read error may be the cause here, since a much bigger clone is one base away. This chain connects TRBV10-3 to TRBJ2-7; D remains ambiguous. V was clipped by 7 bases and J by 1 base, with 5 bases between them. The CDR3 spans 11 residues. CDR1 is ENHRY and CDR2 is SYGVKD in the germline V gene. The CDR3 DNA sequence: TGTGCCATCATGGTGTCCTACGAGCAGTACTTC. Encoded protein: CAIMVSYEQYF.